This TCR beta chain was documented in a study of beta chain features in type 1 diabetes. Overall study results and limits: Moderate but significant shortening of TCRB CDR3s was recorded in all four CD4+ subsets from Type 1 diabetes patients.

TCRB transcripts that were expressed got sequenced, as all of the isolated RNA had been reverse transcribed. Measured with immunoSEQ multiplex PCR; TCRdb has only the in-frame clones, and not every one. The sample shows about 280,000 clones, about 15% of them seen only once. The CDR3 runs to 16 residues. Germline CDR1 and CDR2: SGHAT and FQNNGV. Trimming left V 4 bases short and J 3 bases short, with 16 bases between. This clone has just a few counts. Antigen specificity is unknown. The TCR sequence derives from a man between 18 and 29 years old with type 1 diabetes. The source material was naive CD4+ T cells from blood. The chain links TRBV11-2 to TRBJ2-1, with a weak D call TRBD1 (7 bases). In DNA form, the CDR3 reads TGTGCCAGCAGCTCCGAGGGGGCTAGCGTCTACAATGAGCAGTTCTTC. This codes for CASSSEGASVYNEQFF.